This T cell receptor (beta chain) appears in the sequencing data of a study of blood T cell repertoires in COVID-19. Study background: Collection of acute and convalescent COVID-19 samples took place in the United States, Italy and Spain. Sources were T cells, B-cell-depleted T cells, or PBMCs; the material itself was cDNA or gDNA.

In the authors' workflow: Reference gene primer amplification gave estimated nucleated cell counts. The data were produced by immunoSEQ multiplex PCR, yet TCRdb's version contains in-frame clones alone and is incomplete. Clonal size and the V and J genes are those of that table, whereas D and trimming came from the DNA. The table shows about 240,000 clones, with roughly 80% occurring only once. Germline V CDR1 and CDR2: KGHSH, LQKENI. The V and J ends lost 1 base and 7 bases respectively, with 20 bases between them. This CDR3 spans 17 amino acids. The sample comprised peripheral blood. The receptor was isolated from a woman of 80 years or more with acute or convalescent COVID-19. The chain carries TRBV18 and TRBJ1-5; D is possibly TRBD1 (5 bases). CDR3 nucleotides: TGTGCCAGCTCACCACTCCATCTAAGCAGGGTGGACCAGCCCCAGCATTTT. It translates to CASSPLHLSRVDQPQHF.